Included here is one T cell receptor (beta chain) sequence, with context. The data derive from a study of Tregs in tolerant kidney transplant recipients. The assay was immunoSEQ multiplex PCR, and TCRdb's table has in-frame clones only and misses some. This table has 35,000 to 55,000 clones, under 95% appearing once. This CDR3 has 13 residues. Germline assignment: CDR1 SEHNR and CDR2 FQNEAQ (reference sequence). Trimming at V came to 3 bases and at J to 7 bases, leaving 2 bases not matched to a gene. The V gene is TRBV7-9, the J gene TRBJ1-5; TRBD1 matches 8 bases. Sequenced: Tregs from blood. The TCR comes from a human donor in good health. This CDR3 is CASSFGQGQPQHF. The CDR3 DNA reads as TGTGCCAGCAGCTTTGGACAGGGACAGCCCCAGCATTTT.